This TCR beta chain stems from a study of cytomegalovirus exposure and HLA in healthy donors. Study findings and constraints: In a later analysis, fewer than 20,000 TCR beta sequences were associated with HLA alleles at 0.05 false discovery rate. By HLA locus, TCR association rates varied in a later analysis, with DRB1 showing the most and HLA-C the fewest.

The CDR3 contains 15 residues. The V end lost 5 bases, the J end lost 2 bases, and 13 bases lay between the germline ends. Looked up from germline, CDR1 is MGHDK and CDR2 is SYGVNS. On this clone: Its antigen remains unknown.

This cohort consisted of healthy bone marrow donors. 60 Vbeta and 13 Jbeta primers were used in PCR. Sequenced by immunoSEQ multiplex PCR; TCRdb stores in-frame clones only, minus some. The repertoire has tens of thousands of clones, 70% to 80% of them found once; the top ten carry 8.2%. The sample comprised PBMCs. The clonotype originates from a man aged 60-69 years in good health and CMV-seronegative. This chain connects TRBV25-1 to TRBJ1-3; possible D gene TRBD1, 6 bases. DNA of the CDR3: TGTGCCAGCAGTTTAGGACAGAAACCTGGAAACACCATATATTTT. Protein product: CASSLGQKPGNTIYF.